The next 22 T cell receptor beta chains were all read from a single sample in a study of OX40 agonist ivuxolimab in advanced cancers. Clones were sequenced by immunoSEQ multiplex PCR, and TCRdb holds only the in-frame ones, with some missing. The sample carries roughly 100,000 clones, 92% recorded once. Sample: CD4+ or CD8+ T cells sorted from blood, taken in a trial of the OX40 agonist ivuxolimab. The source of these receptors is an adult with an advanced solid tumor such as melanoma, head and neck, liver or kidney cancer.

The CDR3 sequence is CASSISSGTEAFF. The CDR3 bases are TGTGCCAGTAGTATATCCTCGGGGACTGAAGCTTTCTTT. This chain uses TRBV19 with TRBJ1-1; no clear D gene. The germline V gene encodes CDR1 LNHDA and CDR2 SQIVND (reference sequence). The CDR3 runs 13 residues. Trimming took 2 bases from V and 5 from J, leaving 9 bases between them.

This chain links TRBV27 with TRBJ1-1; D ambiguous. The CDR3 sequence is 15 residues long. Trimming cost V 5 bases and J 4 bases, with 17 bases left between them. Germline CDR1 and CDR2: MNHEY and SMNVEV (reference sequence). CDR3: CASSPRGRFGTEAFF. The DNA for the CDR3 is TGTGCCAGCAGTCCCCGAGGGAGGTTCGGCACTGAAGCTTTCTTT.

V gene TRBV9 combines with J gene TRBJ2-2, with D hard to call. V lost 1 base to trimming and J lost 1 base, with 2 bases between them. This CDR3 has 13 amino acids. CDR1 SGDLS and CDR2 YYNGEE come from the germline V gene. CDR3: CASSVRNTGELFF. In DNA form, the CDR3 reads TGTGCCAGCAGCGTACGGAACACCGGGGAGCTGTTTTTT.

This chain connects TRBV4-3 to TRBJ1-6; 7 nucleotides align to TRBD1. The germline V gene has CDR1 LGHNA and CDR2 YSLEER. Losses at the gene ends were 3 bases for V and 9 bases for J; bases not matched to a gene: 5. This CDR3 has 14 residues. CDR3 region: CASSQTGWGSPLHF. The CDR3 DNA reads TGCGCCAGCAGCCAGACAGGGTGGGGTTCACCCCTCCACTTT.

The chain combines TRBV9 with TRBJ1-1; D is uncertain. V was trimmed by 4 bases and J by 4 bases, leaving 11 bases between them. The CDR3 runs to 13 residues. CDR1 SGDLS and CDR2 YYNGEE come from the germline V gene. The CDR3 coding sequence is TGTGCCAGCAGCCCTCCAGTAGGCACTGAAGCTTTCTTT. Protein product: CASSPPVGTEAFF.

The chain recombines TRBV6-6 with TRBJ1-1, with 9 bases that match TRBD1. The CDR3 is 15 residues long. Germline CDR1 MNHNY, CDR2 SVGAGI (reference sequence). Trimming removed 6 bases from V and 3 bases from J; junction bases left unmatched: 8. The CDR3 region is CASSHPGTGYTEAFF. CDR3 sequence (DNA): TGTGCCAGCAGCCACCCCGGGACAGGGTACACTGAAGCTTTCTTT.

The chain carries TRBV27 and TRBJ2-1, with 9 bases identical to TRBD2. The CDR3 is 15 amino acids. Per the germline V gene, CDR1 is MNHEY and CDR2 is SMNVEV (reference sequence). V was clipped by 0 bases and J by 6 bases; unmatched bases: 3. The DNA for the CDR3 is TGTGCCAGCAGTTTATCGACTAGCGGCGGCAATGAGCAGTTCTTC. This codes for CASSLSTSGGNEQFF.

The V and J genes are TRBV30 and TRBJ1-5, with D perhaps matching TRBD1 (5 bases). The V gene's germline CDR1 is GTSNPN and CDR2 SVGIG (reference sequence). Trimming cost V 5 bases and J 5 bases, with 16 bases left between them. The CDR3 has 14 amino acids. As DNA, the CDR3 is TGTGCCTGGGCCGAGGAGGGGAATTATCAGCCCCAGCATTTT. This gives the protein CAWAEEGNYQPQHF.

This rearrangement joins TRBV7-6 to TRBJ1-1, with 7 bases matching TRBD1. The CDR3 totals 16 residues. The V gene end was trimmed by 1 base and the J gene end by 1 base; junction bases not matched to a gene: 6. Germline V gene data show CDR1 as SGHVS and CDR2 as FNYEAQ. The CDR3 protein is CASSLESAGGNTEAFF. Here the CDR3 DNA reads TGTGCCAGCAGCTTAGAGTCTGCAGGGGGGAACACTGAAGCTTTCTTT.

The gene calls are TRBV29-1 and TRBJ1-2; no clear D. Germline CDR1 SQVTM, CDR2 ANQGSEA. Trimming cost V 4 bases and J 2 bases, with 17 bases left between them. The CDR3 is 15 residues long. CDR3 protein: CSVGDYVPGNYGYTF. CDR3 nucleotides: TGCAGCGTTGGAGATTACGTCCCAGGAAACTATGGCTACACCTTC.

This sequence joins TRBV11-2 and TRBJ2-7; 9 bases fit TRBD2. After removal of 3 bases from V and 5 bases from J, the junction contained 2 bases not matched to a gene. The CDR3 has 13 residues. Germline values: CDR1 SGHAT, CDR2 FQNNGV. The CDR3 here is CASSFLAGNEQYF. CDR3 bases: TGTGCCAGCAGCTTCCTAGCGGGAAACGAGCAGTACTTC.

The chain couples TRBV19 to TRBJ2-3; D is perhaps TRBD2 (5 bases). This CDR3 contains 15 residues. Between the trimmed V and J ends, which lost 3 bases and 0 bases, there was a span of 10 bases. Germline V gene lookup returns CDR1 LNHDA and CDR2 SQIVND (reference sequence). The CDR3 is CASSMEVLSTDTQYF. CDR3 nucleotide sequence: TGTGCCAGTAGTATGGAGGTGCTAAGCACAGATACGCAGTATTTT.

J is TRBJ2-5 and V is TRBV19; 10 bases are shared with TRBD2. The CDR3 is made up of 15 amino acids. The ends lost 3 bases at V and 5 bases at J; junction bases unmatched: 6. Germline CDR1 reads LNHDA; CDR2 reads SQIVND (reference sequence). CDR3 sequence: CASSIGVAGGETQYF. For the CDR3, the DNA is TGTGCCAGTAGTATTGGGGTAGCGGGAGGCGAGACCCAGTACTTC.

This chain joins TRBV9 and TRBJ2-1; 13 positions agree with TRBD2. The CDR3 sequence is 15 residues long. Trimming cost V 3 bases and J 7 bases; bases outside gene matches: 4. CDR1 SGDLS and CDR2 YYNGEE come from the germline V gene. CDR3 coding DNA: TGTGCCAGCAGCGCCGAACTAGCGGGAGGGAATGAGCAGTTCTTC. The encoded protein is CASSAELAGGNEQFF.

V gene TRBV29-1 combines with J gene TRBJ2-1; D not certain. Germline loops: CDR1 SQVTM, CDR2 ANQGSEA. This CDR3 region has 11 residues. Trimming took 5 bases from V and 8 from J, leaving 10 bases between them. This CDR3 reads CSVRSVYEQFF. In DNA, the CDR3 is TGCAGCGTTAGGAGTGTCTATGAGCAGTTCTTC.

The CDR3 DNA reads as TGTGCCAGCACCCCTGGCTCCAGCTACAATGAGCAGTTCTTC. It yields the protein CASTPGSSYNEQFF. This chain uses TRBV27 with TRBJ2-1, with D hard to call. The germline V gene encodes CDR1 MNHEY and CDR2 SMNVEV (reference sequence). CDR3 size: 14 residues. V lost 7 bases and J 3 bases, leaving 13 bases between the germline ends.

The chain employs TRBV5-3 and TRBJ2-3; D is perhaps TRBD2 (6 bases). TRBV5-3 is an ORF, with its function uncertain. The CDR3 consists of 18 residues. The ends were cut back, 1 base at V and 0 bases at J, with 18 bases in the middle. This CDR3 reads CARSLKVRRASSTDTQYF. The CDR3 coding sequence is TGTGCCAGAAGCTTGAAAGTACGGAGGGCTAGTAGCACAGATACGCAGTATTTT.

V usage is TRBV10-3 and J usage is TRBJ2-1, with 10 bases that match TRBD2. The CDR3 spans 14 residues. Germline V CDR1 and CDR2: ENHRY, SYGVKD. Trimming at V came to 8 bases and at J to 4 bases, leaving 5 bases not matched to a gene. DNA for the CDR3: TGTGCCATCGGAGTAGCGGGGGGATACAATGAGCAGTTCTTC. This sequence encodes CAIGVAGGYNEQFF.

V gene TRBV9 combines with J gene TRBJ2-5; 13 nucleotides agree with TRBD2. The V gene's germline CDR1 is SGDLS and CDR2 YYNGEE. The CDR3 is 15 residues long. V lost 4 bases, J lost 7 bases, and 7 bases stayed unmatched. The CDR3 bases are TGTGCCAGCAGCCCTGGGACTAGCGGGGTGGGGACCCAGTACTTC. It translates to CASSPGTSGVGTQYF.

The chain links TRBV7-2 to TRBJ2-7, with D perhaps TRBD2 (5 bases). Between the trimmed V and J ends, which lost 2 bases and 2 bases, there was a span of 7 bases. This CDR3 is 13 amino acids long. The V gene's germline CDR1 is SGHTA and CDR2 FQGNSA. CDR3: CASSLTSTYEQYF. In nucleotides, the CDR3 is TGTGCCAGCAGCTTAACTAGTACCTACGAGCAGTACTTC. Variable domain in full (rest from reference TRBV7-2 and TRBJ2-7): GAGVSQSPSNKVTEKGKDVELRCDPISGHTALYWYRQSLGQGLEFLIYFQGNSAPDKSGLPSDRFSAERTGGSVSTLTIQRTQQEDSAVYLCASSLTSTYEQYFGPGTRLTVT.

The chain is built from TRBV6-1 and TRBJ2-7; the match to TRBD1 covers 8 bases. Looked up from germline, CDR1 is MNHNS and CDR2 is SASEGT. The V gene end was trimmed by 5 bases and the J gene end by 3 bases; junction bases not matched to a gene: 6. CDR3 size: 14 residues. Here the CDR3 DNA reads TGTGCCAGCAGTCCCGGGACAGGCGTCTACGAGCAGTACTTC. Residues: CASSPGTGVYEQYF.

The gene calls are TRBV13 and TRBJ2-1; the match to TRBD2 covers 15 bases. Germline V gene data show CDR1 as PRHDT and CDR2 as FYEKMQ (reference sequence). This CDR3 spans 16 amino acids. The J segment lost 6 bases and the V segment lost 5 bases, leaving 5 bases of the junction unmatched. The CDR3 DNA reads TGTGCCAGCAGCCGACCGGGACTAGCGGGGGGCAATGAGCAGTTCTTC. It encodes CASSRPGLAGGNEQFF.